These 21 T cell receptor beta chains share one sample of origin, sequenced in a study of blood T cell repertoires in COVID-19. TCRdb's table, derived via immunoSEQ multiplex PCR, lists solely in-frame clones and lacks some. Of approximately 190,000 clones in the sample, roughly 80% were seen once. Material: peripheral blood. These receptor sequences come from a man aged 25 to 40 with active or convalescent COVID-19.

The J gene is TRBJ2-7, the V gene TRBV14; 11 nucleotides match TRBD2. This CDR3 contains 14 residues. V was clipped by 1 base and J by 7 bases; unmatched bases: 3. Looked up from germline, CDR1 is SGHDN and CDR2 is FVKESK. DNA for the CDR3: TGTGCCAGCAGCCAAGGACTAGCGGGACGGGAGCAGTACTTC. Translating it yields CASSQGLAGREQYF. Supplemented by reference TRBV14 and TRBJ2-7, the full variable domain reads EAGVTQFPSHSVIEKGQTVTLRCDPISGHDNLYWYRRVMGKEIKFLLHFVKESKQDESGMPNNRFLAERTGGTYSTLKVQPAELEDSGVYFCASSQGLAGREQYFGPGTRLTVT.

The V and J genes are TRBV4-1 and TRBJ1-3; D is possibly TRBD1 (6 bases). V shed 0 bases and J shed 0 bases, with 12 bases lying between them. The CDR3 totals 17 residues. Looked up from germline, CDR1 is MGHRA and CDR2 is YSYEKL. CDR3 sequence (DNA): TGCGCCAGCAGCCAAGATCTGGGCAGGGGCTCTGGAAACACCATATATTTT. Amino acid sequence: CASSQDLGRGSGNTIYF.

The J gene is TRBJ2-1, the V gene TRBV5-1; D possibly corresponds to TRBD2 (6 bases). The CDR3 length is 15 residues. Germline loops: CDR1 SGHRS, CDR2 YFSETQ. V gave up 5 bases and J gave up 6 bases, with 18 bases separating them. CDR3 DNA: TGCGCCAGCAGATTTAGCGGCCTCGGGAGCAATGAGCAGTTCTTC. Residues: CASRFSGLGSNEQFF.

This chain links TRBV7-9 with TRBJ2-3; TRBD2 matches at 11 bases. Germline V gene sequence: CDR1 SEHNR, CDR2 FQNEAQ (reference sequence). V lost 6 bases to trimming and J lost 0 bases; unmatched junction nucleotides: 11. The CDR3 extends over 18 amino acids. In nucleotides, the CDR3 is TGTGCCAGCAGGACCGGGACTAGCGGTTCTCCTAGCACAGATACGCAGTATTTT. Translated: CASRTGTSGSPSTDTQYF.

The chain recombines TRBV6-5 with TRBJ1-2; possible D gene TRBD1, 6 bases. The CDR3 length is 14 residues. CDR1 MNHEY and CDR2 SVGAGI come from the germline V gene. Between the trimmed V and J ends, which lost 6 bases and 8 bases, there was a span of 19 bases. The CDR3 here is CASSDTQGHGGYTF. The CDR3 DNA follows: TGTGCCAGCAGCGACACTCAGGGACATGGGGGCTACACCTTC.

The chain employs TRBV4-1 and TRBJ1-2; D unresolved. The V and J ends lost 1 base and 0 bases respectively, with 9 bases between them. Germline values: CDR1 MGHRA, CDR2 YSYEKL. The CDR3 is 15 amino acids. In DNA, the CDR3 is TGCGCCAGCAGCCAAGTAGAGGGCGCTAACTATGGCTACACCTTC. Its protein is CASSQVEGANYGYTF.

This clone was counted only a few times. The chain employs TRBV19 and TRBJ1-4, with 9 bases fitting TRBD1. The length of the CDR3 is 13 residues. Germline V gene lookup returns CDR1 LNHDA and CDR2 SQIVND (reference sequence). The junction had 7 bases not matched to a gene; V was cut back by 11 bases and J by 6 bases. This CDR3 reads CALRTGADEKLFF. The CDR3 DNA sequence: TGTGCCTTAAGGACAGGGGCGGATGAAAAACTGTTTTTT.

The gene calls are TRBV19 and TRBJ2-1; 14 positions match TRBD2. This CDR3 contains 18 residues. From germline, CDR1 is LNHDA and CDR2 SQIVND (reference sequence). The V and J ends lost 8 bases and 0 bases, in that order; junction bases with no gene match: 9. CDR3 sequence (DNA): TGTGCCAGTTCCGCAAGACTAGCGGGAGGGAGCTCCTACAATGAGCAGTTCTTC. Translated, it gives CASSARLAGGSSYNEQFF. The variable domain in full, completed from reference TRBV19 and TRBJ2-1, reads DGGITQSPKYLFRKEGQNVTLSCEQNLNHDAMYWYRQDPGQGLRLIYYSQIVNDFQKGDIAEGYSVSREKKESFPLTVTSAQKNPTAFYLCASSARLAGGSSYNEQFFGPGTRLTVL.

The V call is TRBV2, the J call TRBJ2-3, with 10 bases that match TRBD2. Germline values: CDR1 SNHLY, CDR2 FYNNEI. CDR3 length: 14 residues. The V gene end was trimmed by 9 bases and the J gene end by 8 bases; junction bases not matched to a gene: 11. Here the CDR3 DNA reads TGTGCCAGTCGAAAGCGGGGGGGTGTCCCTACGCAGTATTTT. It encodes CASRKRGGVPTQYF.

CDR3 in amino acids: CAAALAGVNNEQFF. CDR3 coding DNA: TGTGCCGCCGCGCTAGCGGGTGTTAACAATGAGCAGTTCTTC. The chain carries TRBV10-3 and TRBJ2-1, with 8 positions matching TRBD2. Per germline, CDR1 ENHRY and CDR2 SYGVKD. The J segment lost 5 bases and the V segment lost 11 bases, leaving 11 bases of the junction unmatched. The CDR3 extends over 14 amino acids.

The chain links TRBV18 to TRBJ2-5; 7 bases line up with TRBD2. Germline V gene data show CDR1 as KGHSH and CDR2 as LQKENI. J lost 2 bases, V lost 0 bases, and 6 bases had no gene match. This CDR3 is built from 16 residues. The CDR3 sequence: CASSPPGGWHQETQYF. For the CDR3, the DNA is TGTGCCAGCTCACCACCGGGAGGGTGGCATCAAGAGACCCAGTACTTC.

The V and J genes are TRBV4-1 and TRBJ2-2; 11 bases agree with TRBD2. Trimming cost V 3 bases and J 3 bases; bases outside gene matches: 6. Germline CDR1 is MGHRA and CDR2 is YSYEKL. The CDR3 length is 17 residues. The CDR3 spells CASSQFSGGADTGELFF. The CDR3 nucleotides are TGCGCCAGCAGCCAGTTTAGCGGGGGGGCCGACACCGGGGAGCTGTTTTTT.

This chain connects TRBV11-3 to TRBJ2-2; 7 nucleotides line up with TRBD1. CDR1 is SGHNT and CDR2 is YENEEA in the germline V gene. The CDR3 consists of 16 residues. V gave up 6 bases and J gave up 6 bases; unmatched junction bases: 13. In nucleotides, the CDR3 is TGTGCCAGCAGAGGCCATGGGCAGGGGGTCTCCGGGGAGCTGTTTTTT. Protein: CASRGHGQGVSGELFF.

The CDR3 is CAINRDPNSNTEAFF. CDR3 nucleotides: TGTGCCATCAATCGGGATCCCAACTCGAACACTGAAGCTTTCTTT. This sequence joins TRBV10-3 and TRBJ1-1; no firm D call. V gave up 7 bases and J gave up 1 base, with 16 bases separating them. CDR1 is ENHRY and CDR2 is SYGVKD in the germline V gene. This CDR3 region has 15 residues.

The CDR3: CASSLELAGSSGSSDTQYF. CDR3 coding DNA: TGTGCCAGCAGCTTAGAGCTCGCGGGGTCTAGCGGCAGCTCCGATACGCAGTATTTT. The chain couples TRBV7-6 to TRBJ2-3; TRBD2 matches at 7 bases. The ends lost 1 base at V and 6 bases at J; junction bases unmatched: 19. The CDR3 contains 19 residues. Germline assignment: CDR1 SGHVS and CDR2 FNYEAQ.

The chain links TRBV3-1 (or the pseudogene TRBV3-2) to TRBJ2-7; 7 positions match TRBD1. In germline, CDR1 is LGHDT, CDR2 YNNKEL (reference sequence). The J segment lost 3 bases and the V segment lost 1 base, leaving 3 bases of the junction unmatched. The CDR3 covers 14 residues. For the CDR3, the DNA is TGTGCCAGCAGCCAAGGGGCAGGGGGCTACGAGCAGTACTTC. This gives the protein CASSQGAGGYEQYF.

CDR3 sequence: CASSQAWDRGSYEQYF. DNA of the CDR3: TGTGCCAGCAGCCAGGCCTGGGACAGGGGGTCCTACGAGCAGTACTTC. This rearrangement joins TRBV14 to TRBJ2-7; 11 nucleotides agree with TRBD1. The germline gives CDR1 SGHDN, CDR2 FVKESK. The CDR3 consists of 16 residues. With V trimmed by 3 bases and J by 1 base, 5 bases remained unmatched.

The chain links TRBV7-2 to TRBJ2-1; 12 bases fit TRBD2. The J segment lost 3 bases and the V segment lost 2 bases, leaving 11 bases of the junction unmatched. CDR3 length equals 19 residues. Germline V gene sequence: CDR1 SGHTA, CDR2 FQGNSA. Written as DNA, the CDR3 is TGTGCCAGCAGCTTAACTTGGCTAGCGGGAGGGCGAATCTACAATGAGCAGTTCTTC. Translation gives CASSLTWLAGGRIYNEQFF.

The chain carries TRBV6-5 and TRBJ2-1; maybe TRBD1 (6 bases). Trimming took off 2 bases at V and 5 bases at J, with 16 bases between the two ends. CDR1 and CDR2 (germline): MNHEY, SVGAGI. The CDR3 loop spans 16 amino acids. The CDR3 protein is CASSYLSGHSNNEQFF. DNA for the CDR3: TGTGCCAGCAGTTACCTTTCGGGACACTCTAACAATGAGCAGTTCTTC.

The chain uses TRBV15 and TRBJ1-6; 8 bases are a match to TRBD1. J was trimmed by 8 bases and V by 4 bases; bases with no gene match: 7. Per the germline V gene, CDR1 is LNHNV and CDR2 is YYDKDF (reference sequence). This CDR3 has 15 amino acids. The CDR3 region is CATSNDTGGYSPLHF. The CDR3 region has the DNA TGTGCCACCAGCAACGATACAGGGGGTTATTCACCCCTCCACTTT.

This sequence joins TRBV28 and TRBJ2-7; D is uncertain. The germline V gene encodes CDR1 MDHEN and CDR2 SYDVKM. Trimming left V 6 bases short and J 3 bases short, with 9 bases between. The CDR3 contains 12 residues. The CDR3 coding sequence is TGTGCCAGCAGATCCGACAACTACGAGCAGTACTTC. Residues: CASRSDNYEQYF.